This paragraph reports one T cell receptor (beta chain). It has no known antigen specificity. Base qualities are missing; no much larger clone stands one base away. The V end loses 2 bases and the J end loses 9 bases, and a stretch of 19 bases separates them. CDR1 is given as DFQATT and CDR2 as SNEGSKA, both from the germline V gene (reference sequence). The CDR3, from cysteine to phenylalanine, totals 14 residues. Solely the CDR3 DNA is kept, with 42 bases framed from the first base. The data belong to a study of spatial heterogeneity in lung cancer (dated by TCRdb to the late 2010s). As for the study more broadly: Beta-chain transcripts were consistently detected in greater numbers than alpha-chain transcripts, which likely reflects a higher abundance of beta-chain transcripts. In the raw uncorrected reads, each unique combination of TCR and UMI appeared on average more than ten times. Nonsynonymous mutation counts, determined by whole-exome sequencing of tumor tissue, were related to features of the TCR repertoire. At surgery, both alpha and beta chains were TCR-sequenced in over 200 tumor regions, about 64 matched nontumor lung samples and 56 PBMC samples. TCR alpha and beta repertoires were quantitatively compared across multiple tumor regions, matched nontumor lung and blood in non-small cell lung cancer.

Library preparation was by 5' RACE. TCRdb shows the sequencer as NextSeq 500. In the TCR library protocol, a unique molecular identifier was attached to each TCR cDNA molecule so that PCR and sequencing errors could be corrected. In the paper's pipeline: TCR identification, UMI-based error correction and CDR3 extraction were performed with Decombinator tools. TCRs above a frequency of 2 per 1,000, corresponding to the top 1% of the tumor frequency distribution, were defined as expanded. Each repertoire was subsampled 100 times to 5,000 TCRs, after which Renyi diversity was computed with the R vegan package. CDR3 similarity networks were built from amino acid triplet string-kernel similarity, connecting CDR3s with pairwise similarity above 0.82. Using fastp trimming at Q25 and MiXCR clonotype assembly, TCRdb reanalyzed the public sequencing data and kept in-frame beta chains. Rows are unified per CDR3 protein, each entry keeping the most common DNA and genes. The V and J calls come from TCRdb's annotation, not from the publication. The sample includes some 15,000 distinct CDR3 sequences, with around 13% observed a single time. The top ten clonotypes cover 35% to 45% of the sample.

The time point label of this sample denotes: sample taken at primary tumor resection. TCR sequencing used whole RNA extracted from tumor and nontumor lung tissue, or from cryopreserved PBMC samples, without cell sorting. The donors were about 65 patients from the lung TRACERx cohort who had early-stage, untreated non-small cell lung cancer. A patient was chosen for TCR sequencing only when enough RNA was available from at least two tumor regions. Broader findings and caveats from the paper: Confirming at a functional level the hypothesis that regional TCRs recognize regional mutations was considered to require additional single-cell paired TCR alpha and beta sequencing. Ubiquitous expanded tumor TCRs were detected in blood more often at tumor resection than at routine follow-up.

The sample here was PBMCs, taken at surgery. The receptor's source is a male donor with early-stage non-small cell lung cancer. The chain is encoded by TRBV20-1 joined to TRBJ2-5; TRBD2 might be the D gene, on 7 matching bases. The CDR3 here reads CSARIRGGSWAQYF. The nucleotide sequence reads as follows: TGCAGTGCTAGAATTAGGGGGGGCTCTTGGGCCCAGTACTTC.